Presented here are 17 T cell receptor beta chains from one specimen sequenced in a study of cytomegalovirus exposure and HLA in healthy donors. In the PCR, 60 Vbeta and 13 Jbeta primers were used. The protocol was immunoSEQ multiplex PCR, while the TCRdb copy is restricted to in-frame clones and leaves out a portion. This sample has 150,000 to 200,000 clones, with 80% to 90% found just once. Sequenced sample: PBMCs. Receptors originate from a man aged 18 to 30 in good health and CMV-seropositive.

V and J are TRBV5-1 and TRBJ1-3; D perhaps matches TRBD1 (5 bases). Trimming removed 1 base from V and 0 bases from J, with 11 bases in between. Looked up from germline, CDR1 is SGHRS and CDR2 is YFSETQ. The CDR3 runs 16 residues. This CDR3 is CASSLRSGNSGNTIYF. CDR3 nucleotides: TGCGCCAGCAGCTTGAGGTCAGGGAACTCTGGAAACACCATATATTTT.

The V call is TRBV5-4, the J call TRBJ2-1; a weak D match, TRBD2 (6 bases). The CDR3 is made up of 16 amino acids. V was clipped by 0 bases and J by 4 bases, with 14 bases between them. Germline V gene sequence: CDR1 SGHNT, CDR2 YYREEE (reference sequence). CDR3 in amino acids: CASSLDGSGDYNEQFF. CDR3 in DNA: TGTGCCAGCAGCTTGGACGGGTCGGGGGATTACAATGAGCAGTTCTTC.

The chain uses TRBV13 and TRBJ1-6; TRBD1 agrees at 8 bases. With 4 bases clipped from V and 8 bases from J, the junction kept 13 bases outside the gene matches. Germline assignment: CDR1 PRHDT and CDR2 FYEKMQ (reference sequence). The CDR3 sequence is 17 residues long. The CDR3 sequence is CASSSAKRQGFDSPLHF. CDR3 DNA sequence: TGTGCCAGCAGCTCCGCCAAAAGACAGGGGTTCGATTCACCCCTCCACTTT.

This clone was seen a single time. The chain recombines TRBV11-2 with TRBJ1-1; perhaps TRBD1 as D (6 bases). In germline, CDR1 is SGHAT, CDR2 FQNNGV. V shed 5 bases and J shed 3 bases, with 10 bases lying between them. The CDR3 contains 13 residues. The CDR3 coding sequence is TGTGCCAGCAGCGAGTACAGGGACACTGAAGCTTTCTTT. This sequence encodes CASSEYRDTEAFF. The variable domain in full, with the rest retrieved from reference TRBV11-2 and TRBJ1-1, is EAGVAQSPRYKIIEKRQSVAFWCNPISGHATLYWYQQILGQGPKLLIQFQNNGVVDDSQLPKDRFSAERLKGVDSTLKIQPAKLEDSAVYLCASSEYRDTEAFFGQGTRLTVV.

This chain links TRBV5-4 with TRBJ1-4, with 11 nucleotides matching TRBD1. The CDR3 contains 18 residues. The junction had 15 bases not matched to a gene; V was cut back by 4 bases and J by 7 bases. CDR1 and CDR2 (germline): SGHNT, YYREEE (reference sequence). DNA of the CDR3: TGTGCCAGCAGCCTTTTCGGACAGGGGGCGCGCGGGGGTGAAAAACTGTTTTTT. Its translation is CASSLFGQGARGGEKLFF.

The gene calls are TRBV7-9 and TRBJ2-1, with 7 bases matching TRBD2. The trim removed 8 bases at V and 3 bases at J, leaving 16 bases unmatched. Germline V gene sequence: CDR1 SEHNR, CDR2 FQNEAQ (reference sequence). The CDR3 is 17 amino acids. The CDR3 sequence is CASGARVGGVSYNEQFF. The DNA of the CDR3 is TGTGCCAGCGGCGCTAGGGTGGGGGGGGTAAGCTACAATGAGCAGTTCTTC.

This chain links TRBV2 with TRBJ2-5; D may be TRBD2 (5 bases). The J call is doubtful: the DNA matches TRBJ2-7 better. The V gene's germline CDR1 is SNHLY and CDR2 FYNNEI. The CDR3 totals 14 residues. This chain's CDR3 is CASMRRGLDYEQYF. CDR3 DNA: TGTGCCAGCATGCGAAGAGGGTTAGACTACGAGCAGTACTTC.

The chain combines TRBV6-5 with TRBJ2-5; D is uncertain. The J call may not be correct, given that the DNA end is closer to TRBJ2-7. The CDR3 spans 15 residues. Germline V gives CDR1 MNHEY, CDR2 SVGAGI. DNA of the CDR3: TGTGCCAGCAGTCGCCCTGGGCTGTCTTCCTACGAGCAGTACTTC. This translates into CASSRPGLSSYEQYF.

This chain connects TRBV29-1 to TRBJ2-5; 8 bases fit TRBD1. The better agreement between TRBJ2-7 and the DNA end casts doubt on the J call. The CDR3 loop spans 13 amino acids. CDR1 is SQVTM and CDR2 is ANQGSEA in the germline V gene. In DNA form, the CDR3 reads TGCAGCGTCGTTCAGGGGGCCACCTACGAGCAGTACTTC. Residues: CSVVQGATYEQYF.

The sample holds a few counts of this clone. The rearrangement uses TRBV7-6 and TRBJ2-1, with D perhaps matching TRBD2 (5 bases). The CDR3 has 17 residues. The V end lost 2 bases, the J end lost 0 bases, and 14 bases lay between the germline ends. In germline, CDR1 is SGHVS, CDR2 FNYEAQ. The CDR3, as DNA: TGTGCCAGCAGCTTATTACCCTTAGGAGGCTCCTACAATGAGCAGTTCTTC. This sequence encodes CASSLLPLGGSYNEQFF.

The rearrangement links TRBV30 to TRBJ2-5; D remains unclear. This CDR3 has 13 amino acids. Germline CDR1 reads GTSNPN; CDR2 reads SVGIG (reference sequence). V was pared by 1 base and J by 5 bases, with 11 bases between. The CDR3 coding sequence is TGTGCCTGGAGTGGGTTCCTAGTTGAGACCCAGTACTTC. Its translation is CAWSGFLVETQYF.

The genes are TRBV2 and TRBJ2-3; perhaps TRBD1 as D (5 bases). This CDR3 has 14 residues. Per germline, CDR1 SNHLY and CDR2 FYNNEI. Trimming took off 7 bases at V and 5 bases at J, with 16 bases between the two ends. CDR3: CASTPGYEGDTQYF. The CDR3 bases are TGTGCCAGCACCCCAGGGTATGAAGGAGATACGCAGTATTTT.

The chain combines TRBV19 with TRBJ2-3; 10 bases are a match to TRBD2. Germline V gene sequence: CDR1 LNHDA, CDR2 SQIVND (reference sequence). With V trimmed by 2 bases and J by 2 bases, 1 base remained unmatched. The CDR3 covers 15 residues. CDR3 sequence reads: CASSITSGDTDTQYF. The CDR3 region has the DNA TGTGCCAGTAGTATAACTAGCGGGGACACAGATACGCAGTATTTT. Based on the CDR3 plus reference TRBV19 and TRBJ2-3, the full variable domain is DGGITQSPKYLFRKEGQNVTLSCEQNLNHDAMYWYRQDPGQGLRLIYYSQIVNDFQKGDIAEGYSVSREKKESFPLTVTSAQKNPTAFYLCASSITSGDTDTQYFGPGTRLTVL.

This clone was observed a few times. The V gene is TRBV7-8, the J gene TRBJ1-1; D might be TRBD1 (6 bases). The CDR3 covers 13 residues. Germline CDR1 is SGHVS and CDR2 is FQNEAQ. V lost 6 bases to trimming and J lost 5 bases, with 13 bases between them. The CDR3 DNA is TGTGCCAGCAGGTCCGGGGGGGCAACTGAAGCTTTCTTT. It translates to CASRSGGATEAFF.

The chain uses TRBV7-9 and TRBJ1-4; D unclear. The CDR3 is 16 residues long. Germline CDR1 is SEHNR and CDR2 is FQNEAQ (reference sequence). Trimming took 3 bases from V and 0 from J, leaving 11 bases between them. CDR3 in amino acids: CASSLGGAATNEKLFF. Written as DNA, the CDR3 is TGTGCCAGCAGCTTGGGTGGAGCTGCAACTAATGAAAAACTGTTTTTT. Full variable domain (outside the CDR3, taken from reference TRBV7-9 and TRBJ1-4): DTGVSQNPRHKITKRGQNVTFRCDPISEHNRLYWYRQTLGQGPEFLTYFQNEAQLEKSRLLSDRFSAERPKGSFSTLEIQRTEQGDSAMYLCASSLGGAATNEKLFFGSGTQLSVL.

The CDR3 is CASSLEVRDGSSYEQYF. In DNA form, the CDR3 reads TGTGCCAGCAGCCTGGAGGTTAGGGACGGGAGCTCCTACGAGCAGTACTTC. The genes are TRBV5-6 and TRBJ2-7; the D gene is possibly TRBD2 (6 bases). V was shortened by 4 bases and J by 0 bases, with 20 bases between the two germline ends. Germline V CDR1 and CDR2: SGHDT, YYEEEE. The CDR3 is 17 residues long.

The rearrangement links TRBV14 to TRBJ2-5, with TRBD1 matching over 8 bases. Germline V CDR1 and CDR2: SGHDN, FVKESK. V was pared by 2 bases and J by 5 bases, with 10 bases of the junction left unmatched. The CDR3 runs to 16 residues. The CDR3 spells CASSQRRSGGRETQYF. The CDR3 region has the DNA TGTGCCAGCAGCCAACGTCGATCAGGGGGCCGGGAGACCCAGTACTTC. The full variable domain, its missing parts supplied by reference TRBV14 and TRBJ2-5, is EAGVTQFPSHSVIEKGQTVTLRCDPISGHDNLYWYRRVMGKEIKFLLHFVKESKQDESGMPNNRFLAERTGGTYSTLKVQPAELEDSGVYFCASSQRRSGGRETQYFGPGTRLLVL.